This passage covers 5 T cell receptor beta chains from one sample sequenced in a study of human T cells and chemical hapten exposure. Via MiXCR, TCRdb re-called the RACE reads, giving one row per CDR3 protein. Found here are about 77,000 distinct CDR3 sequences, approximately 15% of them singletons; the top ten hold roughly 4.8%. As for time point: pre-sensitization, week 0. Indicated treatment: therapeutic diphenylcyclopropenone sensitization with weekly scalp DPC. This material consisted of whole blood, taken in connection with sensitization to the hapten diphenylcyclopropenone (DPC). The origin of the receptors is a woman aged 45-65 years with alopecia areata. Some clones in this sample may be carry-over from other donors' samples.

This clonotype was counted between two and nine times. The chain has TRBV29-1 and TRBJ2-5, with D possibly being TRBD2 (5 bases). This CDR3 has 13 amino acids. Trimming shortened V by 6 bases and J by 3 bases, and 14 bases separated the two germline ends. Germline CDR1 and CDR2: SQVTM and ANQGSEA. The CDR3 region has the DNA TGCAGCGTCACCCTTGAGCGGAAAGAGACCCAGTACTTC. Translated: CSVTLERKETQYF. Filled out from reference TRBV29-1 and TRBJ2-5, the complete variable domain reads SAVISQKPSRDICQRGTSLTIQCQVDSQVTMMFWYRQQPGQSLTLIATANQGSEATYESGFVIDKFPISRPNLTFSTLTVSNMSPEDSSIYLCSVTLERKETQYFGPGTRLLVL.

This chain uses TRBV21-1 with TRBJ2-7; the table names TRBD2, a call not compared with the DNA. TRBV21-1 is reported as a pseudogene. The CDR3 contains 16 residues. CDR3 loop: CASSKSTSGAWNEQYF. The CDR3 nucleotides are TGTGCCAGCAGCAAGTCCACTAGCGGGGCCTGGAACGAGCAGTACTTC.

The table lists this clonotype with many counts. The chain has TRBV2 and TRBJ1-5, with D possibly matching TRBD1 (6 bases). V lost 7 bases and J 7 bases, leaving 20 bases between the germline ends. The CDR3 consists of 15 residues. Germline CDR1 SNHLY, CDR2 FYNNEI. CDR3 coding DNA: TGTGCCAGCAATTCAGGGGAGCCAGGTCGGCAGCCCCAGCATTTT. Translation gives CASNSGEPGRQPQHF.

This clonotype was observed a few times. J is TRBJ2-1 and V is TRBV7-6; 11 nucleotides align to TRBD2. Germline CDR1 SGHVS, CDR2 FNYEAQ. CDR3 length equals 15 residues. V trimming: 2 bases; J trimming: 7 bases; junction bases outside the gene matches: 4. In DNA form, the CDR3 reads TGTGCCAGCAGCTTAAGGCCTAGCGGGAGGAATGAGCAGTTCTTC. Translating it yields CASSLRPSGRNEQFF.

This clonotype was seen a few times. The CDR3 loop is CASRRNTGEGTEAFF. DNA of the CDR3: TGTGCCAGCAGGCGAAATACAGGGGAGGGCACTGAAGCTTTCTTT. The rearrangement links TRBV7-8 to TRBJ1-1, with 7 positions matching TRBD1. CDR1 and CDR2 (germline): SGHVS, FQNEAQ. The V segment lost 6 bases and the J segment 4 bases; nucleotides outside the gene matches: 11. The CDR3 contains 15 residues.